This T cell receptor (beta chain) was observed in a study of blood T cells in healthy people across ages. Background on the study: About one barcoded beta molecule was captured per two T cells (by template switching).

For the second PCR, which ran for about 7 to 11 cycles, a sample-barcoded 5' primer and a J-beta primer mix were used. A template-switch adaptor containing 12 random nucleotides labeled each cDNA molecule. One entry per CDR3 protein, called by TCRdb with MiXCR from the 5' RACE reads. The sample has some 1,800,000 distinct CDR3 sequences; more than 35% are singletons. This clonotype came up a few times. The sequence came from a human donor in good health. Material: blood.

The CDR3 DNA reads as TGCGCCAGCAGCTTGGAGACAGGGGGCCCCTCGGAAGCTTTCTTT. Residues: CASSLETGGPSEAFF. The rearrangement links TRBV5-1 to TRBJ1-1; 10 positions match TRBD1. Germline CDR1 is SGHRS and CDR2 is YFSETQ. V dropped 0 bases and J dropped 8; count of bases not matched to a gene: 7. The CDR3 extends over 15 amino acids.